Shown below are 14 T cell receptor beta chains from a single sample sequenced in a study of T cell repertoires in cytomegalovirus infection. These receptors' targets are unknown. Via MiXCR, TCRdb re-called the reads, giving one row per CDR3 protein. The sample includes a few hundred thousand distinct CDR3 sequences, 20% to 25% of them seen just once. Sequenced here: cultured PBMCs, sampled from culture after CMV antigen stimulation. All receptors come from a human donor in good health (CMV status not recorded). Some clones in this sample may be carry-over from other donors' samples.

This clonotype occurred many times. The CDR3 here is CASSEIAGSGANVLTF. CDR3 coding DNA: TGTGCCAGCAGTGAAATAGCGGGCTCTGGGGCCAACGTCCTGACTTTC. V gene TRBV6-1 combines with J gene TRBJ2-6, with TRBD2 identical over 7 bases. CDR3 length equals 16 residues. The J segment lost 0 bases and the V segment lost 2 bases, leaving 1 base of the junction unmatched. Germline-derived CDR1 and CDR2 are MNHNS and SASEGT.

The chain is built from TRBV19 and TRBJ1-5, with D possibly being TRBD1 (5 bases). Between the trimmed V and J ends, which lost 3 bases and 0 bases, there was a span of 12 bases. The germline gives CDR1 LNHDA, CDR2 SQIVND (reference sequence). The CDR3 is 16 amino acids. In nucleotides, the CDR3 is TGTGCCAGTAGTATGGGGCCTTCTTATAGCAATCAGCCCCAGCATTTT. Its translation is CASSMGPSYSNQPQHF.

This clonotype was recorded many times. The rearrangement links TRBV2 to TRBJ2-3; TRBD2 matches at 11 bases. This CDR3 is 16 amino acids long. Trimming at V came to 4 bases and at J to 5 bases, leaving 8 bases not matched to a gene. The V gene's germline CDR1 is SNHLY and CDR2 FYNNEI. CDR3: CASSGGGLAVKDTQYF. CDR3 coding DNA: TGTGCCAGCAGTGGGGGGGGACTAGCGGTAAAAGATACGCAGTATTTT.

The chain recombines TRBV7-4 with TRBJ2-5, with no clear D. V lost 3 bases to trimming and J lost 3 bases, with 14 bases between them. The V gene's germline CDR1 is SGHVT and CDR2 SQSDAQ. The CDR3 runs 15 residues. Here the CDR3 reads CASSFSRLQEETQYF. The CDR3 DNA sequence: TGTGCCAGCAGCTTTTCCAGGTTGCAGGAAGAGACCCAGTACTTC.

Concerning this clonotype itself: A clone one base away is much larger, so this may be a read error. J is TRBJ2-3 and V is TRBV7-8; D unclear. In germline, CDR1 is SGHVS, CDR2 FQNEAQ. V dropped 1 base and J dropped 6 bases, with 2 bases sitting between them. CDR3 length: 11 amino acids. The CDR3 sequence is CASSLDDTQYF. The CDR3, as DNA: TGTGCCAGCAGCTTAGACGATACGCAGTATTTT.

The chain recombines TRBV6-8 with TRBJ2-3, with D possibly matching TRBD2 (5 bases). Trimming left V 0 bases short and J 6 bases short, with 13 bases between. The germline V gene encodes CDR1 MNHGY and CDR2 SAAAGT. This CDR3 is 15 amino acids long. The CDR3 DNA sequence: TGTGCCAGCAGTTACTCGATCCGGGAAGCGGATACGCAGTATTTT. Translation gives CASSYSIREADTQYF.

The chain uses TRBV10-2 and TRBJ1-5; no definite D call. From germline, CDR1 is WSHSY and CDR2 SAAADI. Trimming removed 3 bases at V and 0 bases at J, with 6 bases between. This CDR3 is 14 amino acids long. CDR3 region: CASSDLGSNQPQHF. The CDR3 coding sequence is TGCGCCAGCAGTGATCTGGGTAGCAATCAGCCCCAGCATTTT.

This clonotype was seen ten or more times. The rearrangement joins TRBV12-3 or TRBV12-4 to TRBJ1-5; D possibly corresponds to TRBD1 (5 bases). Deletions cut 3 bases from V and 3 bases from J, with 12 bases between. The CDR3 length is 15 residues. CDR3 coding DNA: TGTGCCAGCAGTTTTAATGCAGGGCCCAATCAGCCCCAGCATTTT. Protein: CASSFNAGPNQPQHF.

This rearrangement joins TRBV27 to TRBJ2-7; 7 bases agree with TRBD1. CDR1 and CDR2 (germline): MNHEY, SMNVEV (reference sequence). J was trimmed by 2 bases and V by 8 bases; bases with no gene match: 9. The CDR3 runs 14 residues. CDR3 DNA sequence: TGTGCCAGCGCTCCCGGGACAGCAACCTACGAGCAGTACTTC. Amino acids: CASAPGTATYEQYF.

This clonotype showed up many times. The CDR3 region has the DNA TGCAGTGCTAGAGGGGGGGGACTGTCCCCTAGCACAGATACGCAGTATTTT. Protein: CSARGGGLSPSTDTQYF. The chain has TRBV20-1 and TRBJ2-3, with 7 bases matching TRBD2. The germline CDR1 and CDR2 sequences are DFQATT and SNEGSKA (reference sequence). V gave up 1 base and J gave up 0 bases; unmatched junction bases: 10. The CDR3 runs 17 residues.

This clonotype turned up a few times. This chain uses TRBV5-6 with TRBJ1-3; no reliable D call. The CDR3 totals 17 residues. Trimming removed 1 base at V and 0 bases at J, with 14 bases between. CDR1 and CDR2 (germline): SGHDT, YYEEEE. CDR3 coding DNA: TGTGCCAGCAGCTTGATTCGGACGCTCAGCTCTGGAAACACCATATATTTT. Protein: CASSLIRTLSSGNTIYF.

The CDR3 region has the DNA TGCGCCAGCAGCCAACGAGCGGATGATCTGAGGGAGCAGTACTTC. Protein: CASSQRADDLREQYF. V is TRBV4-1 and J is TRBJ2-7, with a weak D call TRBD2 (5 bases). The CDR3 consists of 15 residues. V lost 2 bases and J 7 bases, leaving 18 bases between the germline ends. Germline CDR1 reads MGHRA; CDR2 reads YSYEKL.

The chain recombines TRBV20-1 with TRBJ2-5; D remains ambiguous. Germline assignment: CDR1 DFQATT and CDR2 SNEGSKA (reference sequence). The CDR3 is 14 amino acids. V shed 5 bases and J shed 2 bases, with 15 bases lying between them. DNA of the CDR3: TGCAGTGCTGCCGGAGATTGGAGACAAGAGACCCAGTACTTC. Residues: CSAAGDWRQETQYF.

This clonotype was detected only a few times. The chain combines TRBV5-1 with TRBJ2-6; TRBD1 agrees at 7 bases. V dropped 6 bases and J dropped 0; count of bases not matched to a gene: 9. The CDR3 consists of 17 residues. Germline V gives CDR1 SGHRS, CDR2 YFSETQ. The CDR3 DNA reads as TGCGCCAGCAACACCGGGACAGCGACCTCTGGGGCCAACGTCCTGACTTTC. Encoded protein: CASNTGTATSGANVLTF.